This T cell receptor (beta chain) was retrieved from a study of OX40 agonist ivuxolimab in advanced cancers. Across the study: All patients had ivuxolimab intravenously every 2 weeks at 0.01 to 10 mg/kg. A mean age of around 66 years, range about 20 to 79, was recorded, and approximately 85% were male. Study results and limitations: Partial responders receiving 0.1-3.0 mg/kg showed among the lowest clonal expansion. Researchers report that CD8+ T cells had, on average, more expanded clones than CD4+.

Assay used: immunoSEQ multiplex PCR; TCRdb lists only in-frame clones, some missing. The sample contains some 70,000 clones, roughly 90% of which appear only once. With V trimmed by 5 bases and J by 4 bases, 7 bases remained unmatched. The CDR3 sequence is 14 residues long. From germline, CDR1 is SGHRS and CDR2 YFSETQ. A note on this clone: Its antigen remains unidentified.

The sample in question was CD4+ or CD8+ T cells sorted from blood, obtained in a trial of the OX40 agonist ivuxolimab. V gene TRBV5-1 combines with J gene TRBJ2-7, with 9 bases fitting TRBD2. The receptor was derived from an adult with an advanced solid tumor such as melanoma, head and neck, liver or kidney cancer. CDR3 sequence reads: CASSLAGMEYEQYF. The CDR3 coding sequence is TGCGCCAGCAGTCTAGCGGGAATGGAGTACGAGCAGTACTTC.